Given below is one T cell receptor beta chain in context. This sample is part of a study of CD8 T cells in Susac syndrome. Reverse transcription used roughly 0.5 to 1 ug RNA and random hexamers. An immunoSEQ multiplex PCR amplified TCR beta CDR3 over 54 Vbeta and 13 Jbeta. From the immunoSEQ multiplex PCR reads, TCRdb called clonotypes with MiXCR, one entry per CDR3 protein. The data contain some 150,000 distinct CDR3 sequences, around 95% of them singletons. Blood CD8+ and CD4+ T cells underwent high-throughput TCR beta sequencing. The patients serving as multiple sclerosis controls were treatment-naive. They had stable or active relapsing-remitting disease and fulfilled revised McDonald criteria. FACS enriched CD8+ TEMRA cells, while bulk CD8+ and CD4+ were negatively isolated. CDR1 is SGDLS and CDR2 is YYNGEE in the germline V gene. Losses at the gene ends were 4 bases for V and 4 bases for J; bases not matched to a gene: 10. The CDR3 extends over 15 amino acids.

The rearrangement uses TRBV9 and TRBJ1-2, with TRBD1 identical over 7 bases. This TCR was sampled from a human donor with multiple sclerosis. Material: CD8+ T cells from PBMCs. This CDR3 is CASSTGTADSYGYTF. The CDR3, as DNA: TGTGCCAGCAGCACCGGGACAGCGGATAGCTATGGCTACACCTTC.